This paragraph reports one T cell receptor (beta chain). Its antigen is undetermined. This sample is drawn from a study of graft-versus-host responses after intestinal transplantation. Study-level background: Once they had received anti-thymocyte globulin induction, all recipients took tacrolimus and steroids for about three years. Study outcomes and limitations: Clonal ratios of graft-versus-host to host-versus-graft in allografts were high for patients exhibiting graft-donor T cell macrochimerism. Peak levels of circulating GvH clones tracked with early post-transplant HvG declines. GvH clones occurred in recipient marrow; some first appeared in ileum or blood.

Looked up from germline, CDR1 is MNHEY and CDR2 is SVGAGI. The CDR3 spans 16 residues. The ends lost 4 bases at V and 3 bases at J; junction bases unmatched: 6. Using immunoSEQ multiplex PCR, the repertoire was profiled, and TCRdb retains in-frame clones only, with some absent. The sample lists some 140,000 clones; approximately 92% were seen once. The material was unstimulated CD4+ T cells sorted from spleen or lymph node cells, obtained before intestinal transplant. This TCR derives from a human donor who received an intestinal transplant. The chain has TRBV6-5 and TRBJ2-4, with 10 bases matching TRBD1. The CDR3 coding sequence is TGTGCCAGCAGTTTGGACAGGGGGTCTAACAAAAACATTCAGTACTTC. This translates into CASSLDRGSNKNIQYF.